This entry lists 26 T cell receptor beta chains sequenced from one sample in a study of vaccination and CD4 T cells after COVID-19. The sample's treatment: roughly 10-day PBMC culture with coronavirus spike peptide pools or control peptides (ViraFEST assay). Those CD4+ T cells from the unexposed donor predate the COVID-19 pandemic (2011-2018). Their specific antigens are unknown. Sequencing of the DNA from cultured CD4+ T cells was carried out with the Oncomine TCR Beta short-read assay. TCRdb used MiXCR to reprocess the PCR reads, holding one entry per CDR3 protein. Altogether a few thousand distinct CDR3 sequences are present, 29% being singletons, with the ten largest covering around 50%. Sequenced material: CD4+ T cells from blood, cultured in vitro. The origin of the receptors is a human donor in good health.

The chain combines TRBV9 with TRBJ1-6; the match to TRBD1 covers 7 bases. In germline, CDR1 is SGDLS, CDR2 YYNGEE. The trim removed 3 bases at V and 2 bases at J, leaving 8 bases unmatched. There are 17 residues in the CDR3. In DNA form, the CDR3 reads TGTGCCAGCAGCGAGGGCCCGGGACAGACCTATAATTCACCCCTCCACTTT. Its translation is CASSEGPGQTYNSPLHF.

This clonotype came up a few times. The chain combines TRBV20-1 with TRBJ1-6; no clear D gene. The CDR3 length is 12 residues. V lost 6 bases, J lost 6 bases, and 9 bases lay in between. Looked up from germline, CDR1 is DFQATT and CDR2 is SNEGSKA (reference sequence). In nucleotides, the CDR3 is TGCAGTGCCCCAAAGGGTAATTCACCCCTCCACTTT. Residues: CSAPKGNSPLHF.

The chain recombines TRBV5-1 with TRBJ2-5, with TRBD2 matching over 9 bases. With 2 bases clipped from V and 1 base from J, the junction kept 3 bases outside the gene matches. This CDR3 has 15 residues. Germline values: CDR1 SGHRS, CDR2 YFSETQ. CDR3 amino acids: CASSFLAGIQETQYF. DNA for the CDR3: TGCGCCAGCAGCTTCCTAGCGGGGATCCAAGAGACCCAGTACTTC.

This clonotype has just one count. The J gene is TRBJ1-6, the V gene TRBV7-8, with D perhaps TRBD1 (6 bases). The CDR3 runs 14 residues. Germline V lookup: CDR1 SGHVS, CDR2 FQNEAQ. V gave up 6 bases and J gave up 7 bases, with 13 bases separating them. DNA of the CDR3: TGTGCCAGCAGTCGTGGGCAGGGGAATTCACCCCTCCACTTT. Protein: CASSRGQGNSPLHF.

In this sample, this clonotype turned up a few times. This chain links TRBV6-1 with TRBJ2-7, with 8 bases lining up with TRBD1. The V gene end was trimmed by 8 bases and the J gene end by 3 bases; junction bases not matched to a gene: 12. Germline CDR1 MNHNS, CDR2 SASEGT. The CDR3 loop spans 15 amino acids. CDR3 in DNA: TGTGCCAGCGCCCGGGCCGGGACAGGCTACTACGAGCAGTACTTC. Protein sequence: CASARAGTGYYEQYF.

This clonotype occurred a few times. This sequence joins TRBV28 and TRBJ1-2; D is unclear. The CDR3 contains 14 residues. The V and J ends lost 2 bases and 4 bases respectively, with 11 bases between them. CDR1 is MDHEN, CDR2 SYDVKM, per germline. The CDR3 DNA reads as TGTGCCAGCAGTTTAGCGGGCAGAGGCTATGGCTACACCTTC. Translation gives CASSLAGRGYGYTF.

This clonotype is classed as medium-sized. V is TRBV28 and J is TRBJ1-2; D is undetermined. The germline gives CDR1 MDHEN, CDR2 SYDVKM. The CDR3 extends over 13 amino acids. The V end lost 7 bases, the J end lost 0 bases, and 9 bases lay between the germline ends. This CDR3 is CASTREANYGYTF. For the CDR3, the DNA is TGTGCCAGCACACGAGAGGCTAACTATGGCTACACCTTC.

This chain links TRBV10-2 with TRBJ2-2; 12 positions match TRBD2. This CDR3 region has 15 residues. V trimming: 6 bases; J trimming: 4 bases; junction bases outside the gene matches: 3. CDR1 and CDR2 from the germline V gene are WSHSY and SAAADI. The CDR3 DNA reads TGCGCCAGCAGGGGGACTAGCGGGTCCACCGGGGAGCTGTTTTTT. Translation gives CASRGTSGSTGELFF.

This rearrangement joins TRBV4-1 to TRBJ1-4, with D unresolved. The V end lost 0 bases, the J end lost 3 bases, and 14 bases lay between the germline ends. This CDR3 has 17 residues. Germline V CDR1 and CDR2: MGHRA, YSYEKL. CDR3 sequence reads: CASSQDRADGSNEKLFF. The CDR3 nucleotides are TGCGCCAGCAGCCAAGATAGGGCAGATGGCTCTAATGAAAAACTGTTTTTT.

This clonotype was recorded a few times. V is TRBV11-3 and J is TRBJ2-1; 9 bases align to TRBD2. Trimming took 5 bases from V and 0 from J; bases not matched to a gene: 2. CDR3 length: 15 amino acids. The germline V gene has CDR1 SGHNT and CDR2 YENEEA. CDR3 in DNA: TGTGCCAGCAGCCTACTAGCGGGCTCCTACAATGAGCAGTTCTTC. Its translation is CASSLLAGSYNEQFF.

Concerning this clonotype itself: At one end, the junction sequence differs from germline, possibly due to a read error. This rearrangement joins TRBV20-1 to TRBJ2-1, with 7 bases that match TRBD1. Germline CDR1 is DFQATT and CDR2 is SNEGSKA (reference sequence). The CDR3 has 18 amino acids. The CDR3 region is CSASFGQAAHSSYDEQFF. As DNA, the CDR3 is TGCAGTGCTAGTTTCGGACAGGCAGCCCACTCCTCCTACGATGAGCAGTTCTTC.

The sample holds a few counts of this clonotype. The chain is built from TRBV29-1 and TRBJ1-2, with D unclear. Trimming removed 7 bases at V and 3 bases at J, with 12 bases between. The CDR3 extends over 12 amino acids. Germline-derived CDR1 and CDR2 are SQVTM and ANQGSEA. The CDR3 loop is CSAIDTYYGYTF. CDR3 nucleotide sequence: TGCAGCGCTATAGACACGTACTATGGCTACACCTTC. Based on the CDR3 plus reference TRBV29-1 and TRBJ1-2, the full variable domain is SAVISQKPSRDICQRGTSLTIQCQVDSQVTMMFWYRQQPGQSLTLIATANQGSEATYESGFVIDKFPISRPNLTFSTLTVSNMSPEDSSIYLCSAIDTYYGYTFGSGTRLTVV.

A few counts support this clonotype. The chain uses TRBV27 and TRBJ2-1; the match to TRBD1 covers 9 bases. V shed 3 bases and J 5 bases; nucleotides not matched to a gene: 5. The CDR3 has 15 amino acids. Germline V lookup: CDR1 MNHEY, CDR2 SMNVEV (reference sequence). The CDR3 bases are TGTGCCAGCAGTTTTTGGGACAGGGCCGACAATGAGCAGTTCTTC. It yields the protein CASSFWDRADNEQFF.

The V call is TRBV5-1, the J call TRBJ2-3; TRBD2 aligns across 8 bases. CDR1 is SGHRS and CDR2 is YFSETQ in the germline V gene. This CDR3 is built from 14 residues. V was pared by 2 bases and J by 5 bases, with 4 bases of the junction left unmatched. CDR3 amino acids: CASSFGLAEDTQYF. Written as DNA, the CDR3 is TGCGCCAGCAGCTTCGGACTAGCCGAAGATACGCAGTATTTT.

The chain uses TRBV10-3 and TRBJ1-2; D unresolved. Germline V gives CDR1 ENHRY, CDR2 SYGVKD. This CDR3 has 12 amino acids. Trimming removed 11 bases from V and 6 bases from J, with 16 bases in between. The CDR3 region is CASAPEGDGYTF. The CDR3, as DNA: TGTGCCTCAGCGCCTGAAGGCGATGGCTACACCTTC.

This clonotype is labeled as medium-sized. J is TRBJ1-6 and V is TRBV7-2; 9 nucleotides match TRBD1. With 1 base clipped from V and 11 bases from J, the junction kept 3 bases outside the gene matches. Germline lookup yields CDR1 SGHTA and CDR2 FQGNSA. This CDR3 contains 14 residues. The CDR3 loop is CASSLGGQGPPLHF. For the CDR3, the DNA is TGTGCCAGCAGCTTAGGGGGACAGGGACCACCCCTCCACTTT.

This clonotype came up a few times. The gene calls are TRBV7-3 and TRBJ2-1; 16 bases line up with TRBD2. The ends lost 4 bases at V and 7 bases at J; junction bases unmatched: 10. This CDR3 contains 18 residues. Germline V lookup: CDR1 SGHTA, CDR2 FQGTGA. CDR3 sequence: CASSSQGLAGGPWNEQFF. Here the CDR3 DNA reads TGTGCCAGCAGCTCACAGGGACTAGCGGGAGGGCCGTGGAATGAGCAGTTCTTC.

The chain employs TRBV5-1 and TRBJ2-1; 8 nucleotides align to TRBD2. This CDR3 region has 14 residues. Per germline, CDR1 SGHRS and CDR2 YFSETQ. V gave up 3 bases and J gave up 6 bases; unmatched junction bases: 5. In nucleotides, the CDR3 is TGCGCCAGCAGCTCGGGGGGGCCCGGCAATGAGCAGTTCTTC. Its protein is CASSSGGPGNEQFF.

The chain has TRBV6-2 or TRBV6-3 and TRBJ2-7; 8 bases agree with TRBD1. This CDR3 region has 14 residues. Germline CDR1 MNHEY, CDR2 SVGEGT. V lost 8 bases to trimming and J lost 3 bases; unmatched junction nucleotides: 9. CDR3 coding DNA: TGTGCCAGCTGCGGCTACAGGGGGAGCTACGAGCAGTACTTC. It specifies CASCGYRGSYEQYF.

This clonotype has only one observation. The DNA for the CDR3 is TGTGCCAGCAGCTTACAGGTCACTGGGGAAAAACTGTTTTTT. This translates into CASSLQVTGEKLFF. The V and J genes are TRBV2 and TRBJ1-4; tentatively, D is TRBD1 (5 bases). This CDR3 spans 14 amino acids. Trimming pared 6 bases from V and 8 bases from J, leaving 16 bases between. Germline assignment: CDR1 SNHLY and CDR2 FYNNEI.

In its sample, this clonotype was seen a few times. The gene calls are TRBV5-6 and TRBJ2-3; D is ambiguous. This CDR3 is 15 amino acids long. V was cut by 6 bases and J by 5 bases, with 19 bases left in between. CDR1 and CDR2 from the germline V gene are SGHDT and YYEEEE. CDR3 loop: CASTRTLTLLDTQYF. The DNA of the CDR3 is TGTGCCAGCACTCGGACCCTTACATTGCTAGATACGCAGTATTTT. Variable domain in full (rest from reference TRBV5-6 and TRBJ2-3): DAGVTQSPTHLIKTRGQQVTLRCSPKSGHDTVSWYQQALGQGPQFIFQYYEEEERQRGNFPDRFSGHQFPNYSSELNVNALLLGDSALYLCASTRTLTLLDTQYFGPGTRLTVL.

This clonotype turned up a few times. V is TRBV20-1 and J is TRBJ2-3; the match to TRBD1 covers 8 bases. CDR1 is DFQATT and CDR2 is SNEGSKA in the germline V gene (reference sequence). V dropped 6 bases and J dropped 0; count of bases not matched to a gene: 5. CDR3 length equals 14 residues. The CDR3 region is CSARQGKSTDTQYF. As DNA, the CDR3 is TGCAGTGCGAGACAGGGGAAGAGCACAGATACGCAGTATTTT.

The gene calls are TRBV12-3 or TRBV12-4 and TRBJ1-1, with D hard to call. V lost 3 bases, J lost 0 bases, and 5 bases lay in between. This CDR3 region has 13 residues. Here the CDR3 DNA reads TGTGCCAGCAGTTTTGATATGAACACTGAAGCTTTCTTT. Amino acids: CASSFDMNTEAFF.

Concerning this clonotype: This could be a read error, since a much larger clone is one nucleotide away. V usage is TRBV20-1 and J usage is TRBJ1-2, with 8 bases aligning to TRBD1. J lost 0 bases, V lost 6 bases, and 6 bases had no gene match. The germline gives CDR1 DFQATT, CDR2 SNEGSKA (reference sequence). CDR3 length: 14 amino acids. The CDR3 DNA reads as TGCAGTGCCCAACCGGACAGGGCTAACTATGGCTACACCTTC. Encoded protein: CSAQPDRANYGYTF.

Here the CDR3 DNA reads TGTGCCATCAGTGATCCGGGACAGGGGATGTACGAGCAGTACTTC. Translating gives CAISDPGQGMYEQYF. The gene calls are TRBV10-3 and TRBJ2-7; 10 bases map to TRBD1. With V trimmed by 3 bases and J by 4 bases, 6 bases remained unmatched. Germline CDR1 is ENHRY and CDR2 is SYGVKD. This CDR3 has 15 residues.

This clonotype was counted only a few times. CDR3 in DNA: TGTGCCAGCAGCCCGGGGGGTCCTGGAAACACCATATATTTT. The encoded protein is CASSPGGPGNTIYF. V gene TRBV27 combines with J gene TRBJ1-3; possibly TRBD1 for D (5 bases). V was trimmed by 6 bases and J by 2 bases, leaving 11 bases between them. The germline CDR1 and CDR2 sequences are MNHEY and SMNVEV (reference sequence). The CDR3 length is 14 residues.